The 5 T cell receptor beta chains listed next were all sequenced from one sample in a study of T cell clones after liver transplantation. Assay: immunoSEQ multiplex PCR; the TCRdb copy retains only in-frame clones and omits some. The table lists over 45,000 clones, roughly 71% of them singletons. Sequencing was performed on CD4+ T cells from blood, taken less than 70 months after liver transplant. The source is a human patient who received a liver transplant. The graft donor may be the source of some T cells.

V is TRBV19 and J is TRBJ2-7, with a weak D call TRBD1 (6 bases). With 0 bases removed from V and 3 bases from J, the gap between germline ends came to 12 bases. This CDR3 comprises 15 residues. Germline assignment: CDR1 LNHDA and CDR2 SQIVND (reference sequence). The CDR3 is CASSIERQAYYEQYF. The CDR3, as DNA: TGTGCCAGTAGTATAGAAAGACAGGCCTACTACGAGCAGTACTTC.

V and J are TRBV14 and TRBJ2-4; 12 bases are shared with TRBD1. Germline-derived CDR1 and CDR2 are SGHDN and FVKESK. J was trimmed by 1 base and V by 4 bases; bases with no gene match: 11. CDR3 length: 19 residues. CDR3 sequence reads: CASSPRDRGLGGAKNIQYF. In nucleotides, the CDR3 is TGTGCCAGCAGCCCACGGGACAGGGGGCTTGGAGGGGCCAAAAACATTCAGTACTTC.

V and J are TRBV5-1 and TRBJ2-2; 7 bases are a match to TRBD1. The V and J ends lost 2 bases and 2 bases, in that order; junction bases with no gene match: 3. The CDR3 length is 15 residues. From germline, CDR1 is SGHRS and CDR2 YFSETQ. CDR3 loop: CASSLGGLNTGELFF. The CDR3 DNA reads TGCGCCAGCAGCTTAGGGGGCCTCAACACCGGGGAGCTGTTTTTT.

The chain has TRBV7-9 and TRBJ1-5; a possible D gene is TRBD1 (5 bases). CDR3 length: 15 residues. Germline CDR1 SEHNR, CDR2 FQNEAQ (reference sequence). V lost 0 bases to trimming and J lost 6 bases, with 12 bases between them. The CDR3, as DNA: TGTGCCAGCAGCTTAGCTTCAGGGAATTCTCAGCCCCAGCATTTT. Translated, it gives CASSLASGNSQPQHF.

CDR3 protein: CASSTTGRETQYF. The CDR3 nucleotides are TGTGCCAGCAGTACAACAGGGCGAGAGACCCAGTACTTC. V gene TRBV2 combines with J gene TRBJ2-5; D is perhaps TRBD1 (6 bases). V lost 5 bases and J lost 4, with 11 bases in between. The CDR3 contains 13 residues. The germline V gene encodes CDR1 SNHLY and CDR2 FYNNEI.